Below are 20 T cell receptor beta chains sequenced from a single sample in a study of T cell responses to AZD1222 COVID-19 vaccine. The repertoire was sequenced with immunoSEQ multiplex PCR; TCRdb's copy has only in-frame clones and lacks some. The table has some 150,000 clones, approximately 94% seen once. This sample comprised peripheral blood, obtained on day 0 of AZD1222 vaccination. The receptors stem from an adult in good health.

This clone was seen only once. The chain carries TRBV4-1 and TRBJ1-4; D is perhaps TRBD1 (5 bases). Germline lookup yields CDR1 MGHRA and CDR2 YSYEKL. The V end lost 4 bases, the J end lost 10 bases, and 13 bases lay between the germline ends. This CDR3 has 13 amino acids. The CDR3 region is CASSRKMGGKLFF. CDR3 coding DNA: TGCGCCAGCAGCCGTAAGATGGGGGGAAAACTGTTTTTT.

The J gene is TRBJ2-5, the V gene TRBV5-3; possible D gene TRBD2, 7 bases. TRBV5-3 is marked as an open reading frame, function uncertain. Trimming removed 3 bases at V and 4 bases at J, with 10 bases between. CDR3 length equals 13 residues. The chain's CDR3 is CARSYGGLETQYF. The CDR3 DNA sequence: TGTGCCAGAAGCTACGGGGGGCTAGAGACCCAGTACTTC.

V usage is TRBV7-2 and J usage is TRBJ2-2, with 7 bases identical to TRBD2. V lost 4 bases and J lost 3; bases outside the gene matches: 5. In germline, CDR1 is SGHTA, CDR2 FQGNSA. The CDR3 has 15 amino acids. The CDR3 loop reads CASSSGTTYTGELFF. The DNA of the CDR3 is TGTGCCAGCAGCTCCGGGACTACTTACACCGGGGAGCTGTTTTTT.

The rearrangement links TRBV27 to TRBJ2-2, with 9 bases that match TRBD1. V gave up 5 bases and J gave up 2 bases; unmatched junction bases: 3. The CDR3 runs to 15 residues. Germline V lookup: CDR1 MNHEY, CDR2 SMNVEV (reference sequence). The CDR3 here is CASSLDRGNTGELFF. The CDR3, as DNA: TGTGCCAGCAGTCTGGACAGGGGAAACACCGGGGAGCTGTTTTTT.

V is TRBV6-1 and J is TRBJ2-7; D gene ambiguous. The CDR3 runs 14 residues. Germline V CDR1 and CDR2: MNHNS, SASEGT. V dropped 2 bases and J dropped 2 bases, with 10 bases sitting between them. Here the CDR3 reads CASSESLRPYEQYF. The CDR3 DNA follows: TGTGCCAGCAGTGAATCTTTGCGACCCTACGAGCAGTACTTC.

In the case of this clone: The junction does not match germline at one end; this may be a read error. The chain carries TRBV7-7 and TRBJ2-1; 7 nucleotides line up with TRBD2. CDR3 length equals 14 residues. Germline CDR1 is SSHAT and CDR2 is FNYEAQ (reference sequence). CDR3 region: CASSLAGGGNEQFF. The CDR3 nucleotides are TGTGCTAGCAGCTTAGCTGGCGGGGGAAATGAGCAGTTCTTC. The full variable domain, completed using reference TRBV7-7 and TRBJ2-1, is GAGVSQSPRYKVTKRGQDVTLRCDPISSHATLYWYQQALGQGPEFLTYFNYEAQPDKSGLPSDRFSAERPEGSISTLTIQRTEQRDSAMYRCASSLAGGGNEQFFGPGTRLTVL.

The chain couples TRBV6-5 to TRBJ2-7, with 7 positions matching TRBD2. The germline CDR1 and CDR2 sequences are MNHEY and SVGAGI. V trimming: 3 bases; J trimming: 3 bases; junction bases outside the gene matches: 11. The CDR3 loop spans 16 amino acids. The CDR3 is CASSYYGGMTVYEQYF. DNA of the CDR3: TGTGCCAGCAGTTATTACGGGGGGATGACAGTCTACGAGCAGTACTTC.

The chain is built from TRBV25-1 and TRBJ1-3, with D tentatively TRBD1 (5 bases). The V end lost 1 base, the J end lost 0 bases, and 13 bases lay between the germline ends. The CDR3 is 17 residues long. Germline V gives CDR1 MGHDK, CDR2 SYGVNS. The CDR3 DNA reads TGTGCCAGCAGTGAATTCGGGGCAACTACCTCTGGAAACACCATATATTTT. Protein product: CASSEFGATTSGNTIYF.

The V gene is TRBV19, the J gene TRBJ2-1; 8 nucleotides align to TRBD1. The CDR3 contains 17 residues. Germline trimming cut 3 bases from V and 2 bases from J; bases unmatched to any gene: 9. CDR1 LNHDA and CDR2 SQIVND come from the germline V gene (reference sequence). CDR3 sequence reads: CASSILGQGPTYNEQFF. CDR3 nucleotide sequence: TGTGCCAGTAGTATCCTCGGACAGGGTCCAACCTACAATGAGCAGTTCTTC.

J is TRBJ2-7 and V is TRBV11-2; no definite D call. V was cut by 0 bases and J by 6 bases, with 6 bases left in between. Germline loops: CDR1 SGHAT, CDR2 FQNNGV. CDR3 length: 12 residues. CDR3 DNA sequence: TGTGCCAGCAGCTTAGATCGCAGCGAGCAGTACTTC. Protein: CASSLDRSEQYF.

V and J are TRBV27 and TRBJ1-2, with TRBD1 as a possible D gene (6 bases). The CDR3 spans 16 residues. CDR1 MNHEY and CDR2 SMNVEV come from the germline V gene (reference sequence). V was pared by 3 bases and J by 8 bases, with 22 bases between. The CDR3: CASSLGGGSFPKGYTF. In DNA, the CDR3 is TGTGCCAGCAGTTTGGGGGGGGGCAGCTTCCCTAAAGGCTACACCTTC.

The J gene is TRBJ2-3, the V gene TRBV7-2; TRBD2 aligns across 7 bases. Germline-derived CDR1 and CDR2 are SGHTA and FQGNSA. This CDR3 is 15 amino acids long. J was trimmed by 5 bases and V by 1 base; bases with no gene match: 6. CDR3 region: CASSLGGSGGDTQYF. The CDR3, as DNA: TGTGCCAGCAGCTTAGGGGGTTCGGGGGGAGATACGCAGTATTTT.

This clone was picked up one time. The J gene is TRBJ1-3, the V gene TRBV5-5; D is perhaps TRBD1 (5 bases). Germline loops: CDR1 SGHKS, CDR2 YYEKEE (reference sequence). Deletions cut 4 bases from V and 0 bases from J, with 8 bases between. This CDR3 is 14 amino acids long. This CDR3 reads CASSGGISGNTIYF. CDR3 DNA: TGTGCCAGCAGCGGGGGGATCTCTGGAAACACCATATATTTT.

The chain joins TRBV5-1 to TRBJ1-5, with D unresolved. V lost 5 bases and J lost 0, with 12 bases in between. This CDR3 region has 15 residues. Germline CDR1 is SGHRS and CDR2 is YFSETQ. The CDR3 nucleotides read TGCGCCAGCAGGTCTGGTATGGATAGCAATCAGCCCCAGCATTTT. Translating it yields CASRSGMDSNQPQHF.

The V and J genes are TRBV5-8 and TRBJ2-7; TRBD2 matches 7 bases. V shed 3 bases and J 5 bases; nucleotides not matched to a gene: 8. The CDR3 runs to 14 residues. Germline assignment: CDR1 SGHTS and CDR2 YDEGEE. CDR3 DNA sequence: TGTGCCAGCAGCTCTGGACTAGTTCTACACGAGCAGTACTTC. As protein: CASSSGLVLHEQYF.

The V and J genes are TRBV9 and TRBJ1-3; tentatively, D is TRBD1 (6 bases). The V gene lost 5 bases and the J gene lost 1 base, with 10 bases spanning the gap. Germline V gene sequence: CDR1 SGDLS, CDR2 YYNGEE. This CDR3 contains 14 residues. CDR3 region: CASSQGTSGNTIYF. CDR3 coding DNA: TGTGCCAGCAGTCAGGGGACGTCTGGAAACACCATATATTTT. Together with reference TRBV9 and TRBJ1-3, the CDR3 gives the full variable domain: DSGVTQTPKHLITATGQRVTLRCSPRSGDLSVYWYQQSLDQGLQFLIQYYNGEERAKGNILERFSAQQFPDLHSELNLSSLELGDSALYFCASSQGTSGNTIYFGEGSWLTVV.

The chain links TRBV19 to TRBJ1-1, with 8 bases identical to TRBD1. Germline V lookup: CDR1 LNHDA, CDR2 SQIVND (reference sequence). The CDR3 extends over 16 amino acids. The V gene end was trimmed by 7 bases and the J gene end by 6 bases; junction bases not matched to a gene: 16. The CDR3, as DNA: TGTGCCAGTACCCCCGGTGGCACAGGGGGTCGCTCTGAAGCTTTCTTT. This encodes CASTPGGTGGRSEAFF.

This chain connects TRBV5-8 to TRBJ2-3, with 7 bases fitting TRBD1. Trimming took 4 bases from V and 6 from J; bases not matched to a gene: 8. The CDR3 is 14 residues long. The germline V gene has CDR1 SGHTS and CDR2 YDEGEE. CDR3 coding DNA: TGTGCCAGCAGCGAGCGACAGGGAGCGGATACGCAGTATTTT. Translated, it gives CASSERQGADTQYF.

V gene TRBV18 combines with J gene TRBJ1-6; D might be TRBD1 (5 bases). The CDR3 contains 16 residues. V lost 3 bases and J 0 bases, leaving 9 bases between the germline ends. The germline V gene encodes CDR1 KGHSH and CDR2 LQKENI. The DNA for the CDR3 is TGTGCCAGCTCACCCTCTCAGGGCTCCTATAATTCACCCCTCCACTTT. It is translated as CASSPSQGSYNSPLHF.

V is TRBV20-1 and J is TRBJ2-3; a possible D gene is TRBD2 (6 bases). CDR1 and CDR2 (germline): DFQATT, SNEGSKA (reference sequence). Trimming took 6 bases from V and 8 from J, leaving 12 bases between them. This CDR3 region has 11 residues. The DNA for the CDR3 is TGCAGTGCCCCCTTCGGGAGTACGCAGTATTTT. It yields the protein CSAPFGSTQYF.